This TCR beta chain stems from a study of identical twins. TCRdb re-called the 5' RACE reads with MiXCR, one entry per CDR3 protein. The data show 520,000 or so distinct CDR3 sequences, less than 25% seen once. The CDR3 spans 17 residues. From germline, CDR1 is LGHDT and CDR2 YNNKEL (reference sequence). Trimming took 4 bases from V and 2 from J; bases not matched to a gene: 5. This sample was shared with a second study, whose subject was T cells expressing NK-cell markers.

The chain links TRBV3-1 to TRBJ2-1; 13 bases fit TRBD2. Specimen: CD4+ T cells sorted from blood. This receptor was identified in a woman aged 18-30 years in good health. The CDR3 loop reads CASSPGTSGATYNEQFF. The CDR3 DNA reads as TGTGCCAGCAGCCCGGGGACTAGCGGGGCAACCTACAATGAGCAGTTCTTC.